These 4 T cell receptor beta chains were sequenced from one sample in a study of blood T cell repertoires in COVID-19. Measured with immunoSEQ multiplex PCR; TCRdb has only the in-frame clones, and not every one. Among roughly 170,000 clones listed, about 79% were seen once. Specimen: peripheral blood. The receptors derive from a woman in her seventies with acute or convalescent COVID-19.

This clone was observed once. V gene TRBV30 combines with J gene TRBJ1-5, with a possible D match to TRBD1 (5 bases). Per germline, CDR1 GTSNPN and CDR2 SVGIG (reference sequence). V lost 0 bases to trimming and J lost 5 bases, with 14 bases between them. The CDR3 runs to 15 residues. The CDR3 is CAWSVKSPGHQPQHF. CDR3 DNA: TGTGCCTGGAGTGTGAAGAGTCCAGGGCATCAGCCCCAGCATTTT.

This rearrangement joins TRBV5-4 to TRBJ2-3, with 9 bases fitting TRBD1. The V gene's germline CDR1 is SGHNT and CDR2 YYREEE (reference sequence). Trimming removed 4 bases from V and 5 bases from J; junction bases left unmatched: 14. CDR3 length: 17 residues. In nucleotides, the CDR3 is TGTGCCAGCAGCGGGGAAGGGGCACAGGGGGCCAGAGATACGCAGTATTTT. Translation: CASSGEGAQGARDTQYF.

The rearrangement links TRBV2 to TRBJ2-1, with TRBD1 matching 9 bases. The CDR3 consists of 14 residues. Germline V lookup: CDR1 SNHLY, CDR2 FYNNEI. V lost 5 bases, J lost 10 bases, and 9 bases stayed unmatched. DNA for the CDR3: TGTGCCAGCAGTCGGGACAGGGCCCAGTTCGAGCAGTTCTTC. Translated, it gives CASSRDRAQFEQFF.

The chain employs TRBV19 and TRBJ2-7; TRBD2 matches 10 bases. CDR1 and CDR2 (germline): LNHDA, SQIVND (reference sequence). The CDR3 loop spans 14 amino acids. After removal of 2 bases from V and 6 bases from J, the junction contained 4 bases not matched to a gene. CDR3 in amino acids: CASSISLAGVEQYF. In DNA, the CDR3 is TGTGCCAGTAGTATAAGTCTAGCGGGAGTCGAGCAGTACTTC.